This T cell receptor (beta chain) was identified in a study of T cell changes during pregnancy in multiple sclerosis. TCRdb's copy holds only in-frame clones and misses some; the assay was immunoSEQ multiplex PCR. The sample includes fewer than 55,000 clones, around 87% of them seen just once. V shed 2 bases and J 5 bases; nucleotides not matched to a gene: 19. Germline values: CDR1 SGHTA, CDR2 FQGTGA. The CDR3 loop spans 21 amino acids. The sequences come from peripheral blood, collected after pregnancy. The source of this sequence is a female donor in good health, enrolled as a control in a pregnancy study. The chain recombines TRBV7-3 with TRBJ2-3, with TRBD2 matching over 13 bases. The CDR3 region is CASSLLGPPTSGGPGGDTQYF. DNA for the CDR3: TGTGCCAGCAGCTTATTAGGCCCGCCGACTAGCGGGGGGCCTGGGGGAGATACGCAGTATTTT.